Below are 3 T cell receptor beta chains sequenced from a single sample in a study of blood T cell repertoires in COVID-19. Only in-frame clones appear in the TCRdb table, and some are missing; sequencing was by immunoSEQ multiplex PCR. The sample shows hundreds of thousands of clones, approximately 84% of them seen only once. Sample: PBMCs or T cells enriched from blood (not recorded which). The source is a woman aged 30 to 39 who had recovered from COVID-19.

The CDR3 nucleotides read TGTGCCAGCACCCTACAGGTTAGTCAGCCCCAGCATTTT. This translates into CASTLQVSQPQHF. V usage is TRBV27 and J usage is TRBJ1-5; tentatively, D is TRBD1 (5 bases). The germline gives CDR1 MNHEY, CDR2 SMNVEV (reference sequence). This CDR3 region has 13 residues. V was clipped by 7 bases and J by 6 bases, with 13 bases between them.

This chain links TRBV28 with TRBJ1-3; D call uncertain. The ends were cut back, 5 bases at V and 0 bases at J, with 14 bases in the middle. This CDR3 spans 16 amino acids. Germline assignment: CDR1 MDHEN and CDR2 SYDVKM. The CDR3, as DNA: TGTGCCAGCAGTCCCCCGGGAGTCCGCTCTGGAAACACCATATATTTT. Translation: CASSPPGVRSGNTIYF.

This clone was detected once. The CDR3: CASSYAGGGYTF. The CDR3 DNA is TGTGCCAGCAGTTACGCAGGGGGTGGCTACACCTTC. The chain links TRBV6-5 to TRBJ1-2; 7 bases match TRBD1. CDR1 and CDR2 from the germline V gene are MNHEY and SVGAGI. V shed 2 bases and J 7 bases; nucleotides not matched to a gene: 1. The CDR3 spans 12 residues.